Given below is one TCR beta chain in context. What it recognizes is unknown. Trimming removed 2 bases at V and 0 bases at J, with 8 bases between. From germline, CDR1 is MDHEN and CDR2 SYDVKM. The CDR3 length is 14 residues. The record originates from a study of OX40 agonist ivuxolimab in advanced cancers. At the level of the study: Patients treated during dose escalation were battling hepatocellular carcinoma, melanoma, renal cell or head and neck cancer.

This table comes from immunoSEQ multiplex PCR, and its TCRdb copy is limited to in-frame clones, with some not included. The sample yields about 79,000 clones, 85% to 90% seen once. Study-wide results and caveats: Among T cells, CD8+ cells averaged more expanded clones than CD4+ cells.

The rearrangement links TRBV28 to TRBJ2-7; D uncertain. Material: CD4+ or CD8+ T cells sorted from blood, obtained in a trial of the OX40 agonist ivuxolimab. The clonotype comes from an adult with an advanced solid tumor such as melanoma, head and neck, liver or kidney cancer. This CDR3 reads CASSLVGPSYEQYF. CDR3 DNA: TGTGCCAGCAGTTTAGTAGGACCCTCCTACGAGCAGTACTTC.